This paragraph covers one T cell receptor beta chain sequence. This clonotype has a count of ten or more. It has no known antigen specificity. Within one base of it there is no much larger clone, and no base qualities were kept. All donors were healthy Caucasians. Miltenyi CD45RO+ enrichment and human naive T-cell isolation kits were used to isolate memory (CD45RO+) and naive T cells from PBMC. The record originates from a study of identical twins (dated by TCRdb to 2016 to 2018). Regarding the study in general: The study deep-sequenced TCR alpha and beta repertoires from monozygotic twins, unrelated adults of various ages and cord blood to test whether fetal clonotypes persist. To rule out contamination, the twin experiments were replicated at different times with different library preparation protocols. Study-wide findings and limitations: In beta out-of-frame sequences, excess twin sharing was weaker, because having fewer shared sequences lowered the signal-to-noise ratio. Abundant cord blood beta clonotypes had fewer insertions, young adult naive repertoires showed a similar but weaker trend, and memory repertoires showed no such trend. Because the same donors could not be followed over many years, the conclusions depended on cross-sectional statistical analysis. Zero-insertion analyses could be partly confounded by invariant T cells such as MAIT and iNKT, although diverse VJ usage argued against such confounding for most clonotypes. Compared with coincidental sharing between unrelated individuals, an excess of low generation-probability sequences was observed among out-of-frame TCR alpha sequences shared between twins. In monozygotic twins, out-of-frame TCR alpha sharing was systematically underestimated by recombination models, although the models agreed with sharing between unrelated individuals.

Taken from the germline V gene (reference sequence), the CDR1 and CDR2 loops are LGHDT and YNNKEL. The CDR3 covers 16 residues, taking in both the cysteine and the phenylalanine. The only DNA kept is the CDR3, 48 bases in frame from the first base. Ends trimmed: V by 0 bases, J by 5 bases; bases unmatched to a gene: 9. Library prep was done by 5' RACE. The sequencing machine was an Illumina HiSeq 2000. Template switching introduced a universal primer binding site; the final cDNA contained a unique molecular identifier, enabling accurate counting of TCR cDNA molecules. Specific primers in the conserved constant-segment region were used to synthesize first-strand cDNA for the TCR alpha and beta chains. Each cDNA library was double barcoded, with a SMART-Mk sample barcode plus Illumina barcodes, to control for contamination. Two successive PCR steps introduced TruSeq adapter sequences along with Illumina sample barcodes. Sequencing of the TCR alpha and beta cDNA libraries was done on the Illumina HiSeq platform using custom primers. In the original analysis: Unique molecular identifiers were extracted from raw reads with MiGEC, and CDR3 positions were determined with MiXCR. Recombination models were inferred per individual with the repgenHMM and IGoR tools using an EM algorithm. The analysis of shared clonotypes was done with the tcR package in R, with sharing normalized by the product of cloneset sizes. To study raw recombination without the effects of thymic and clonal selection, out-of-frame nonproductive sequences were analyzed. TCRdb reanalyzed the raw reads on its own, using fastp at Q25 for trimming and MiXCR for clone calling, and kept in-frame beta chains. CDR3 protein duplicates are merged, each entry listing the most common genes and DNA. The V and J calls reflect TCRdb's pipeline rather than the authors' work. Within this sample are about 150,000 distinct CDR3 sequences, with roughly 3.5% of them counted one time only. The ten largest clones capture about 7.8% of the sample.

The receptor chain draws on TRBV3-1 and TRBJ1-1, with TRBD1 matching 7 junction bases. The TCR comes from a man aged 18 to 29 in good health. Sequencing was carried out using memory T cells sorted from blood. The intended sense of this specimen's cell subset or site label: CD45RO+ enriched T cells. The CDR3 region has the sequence CASSQEAGTAQTEAFF. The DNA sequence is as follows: TGTGCCAGCAGCCAAGAGGCCGGGACAGCTCAAACTGAAGCTTTCTTT.